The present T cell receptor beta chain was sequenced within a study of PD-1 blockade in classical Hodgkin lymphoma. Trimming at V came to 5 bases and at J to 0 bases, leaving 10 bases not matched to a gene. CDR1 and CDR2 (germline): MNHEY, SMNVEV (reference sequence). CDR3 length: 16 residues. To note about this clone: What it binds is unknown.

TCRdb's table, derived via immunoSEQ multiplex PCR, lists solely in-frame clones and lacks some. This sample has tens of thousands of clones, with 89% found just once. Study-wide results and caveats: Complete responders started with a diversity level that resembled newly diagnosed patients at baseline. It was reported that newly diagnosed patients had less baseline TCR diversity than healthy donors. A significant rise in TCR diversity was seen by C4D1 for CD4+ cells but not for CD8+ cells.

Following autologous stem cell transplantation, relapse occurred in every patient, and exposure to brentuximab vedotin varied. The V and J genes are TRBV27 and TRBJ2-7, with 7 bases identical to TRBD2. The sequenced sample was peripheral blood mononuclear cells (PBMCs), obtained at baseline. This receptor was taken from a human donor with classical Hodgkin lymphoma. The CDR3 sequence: CASSPNGGTLSYEQYF. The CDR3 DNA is TGTGCCAGCAGTCCCAACGGGGGGACCCTCTCCTACGAGCAGTACTTC.